The next 20 T cell receptor beta chains were all read from a single sample in a study of response to subunit inactivated influenza vaccine. TCRdb independently ran MiXCR on the RT-PCR reads; one entry per CDR3 protein. The repertoire holds 710,000 or so distinct CDR3 sequences, approximately 14% seen once, with about 9.9% in the top ten. The material sequenced was PBMCs from blood, taken roughly 13 days after vaccination. Source of these receptors: a man aged 45-60 years who received an inactivated influenza vaccine.

J is TRBJ2-3 and V is TRBV6-5; D remains unclear. The CDR3 has 15 residues. Per the germline V gene, CDR1 is MNHEY and CDR2 is SVGAGI. Trimming left V 2 bases short and J 2 bases short, with 11 bases between. CDR3: CASSYDRTYTDTQYF. Here the CDR3 DNA reads TGTGCCAGCAGTTACGATCGGACGTACACAGATACGCAGTATTTT.

V usage is TRBV7-9 and J usage is TRBJ2-1; 7 positions agree with TRBD2. The V and J ends lost 5 bases and 6 bases, in that order; junction bases with no gene match: 7. Per germline, CDR1 SEHNR and CDR2 FQNEAQ (reference sequence). The CDR3 has 14 residues. CDR3 bases: TGTGCCAGCAGCGCGAGCGGGATGGTCAATGAGCAGTTCTTC. This gives the protein CASSASGMVNEQFF.

The chain recombines TRBV27 with TRBJ2-1, with a possible D match to TRBD2 (5 bases). Germline V gives CDR1 MNHEY, CDR2 SMNVEV (reference sequence). Trimming removed 5 bases at V and 7 bases at J, with 18 bases between. This CDR3 contains 15 residues. In DNA form, the CDR3 reads TGTGCCAGCAGTAAACTACCAGCGGAGGTAAATGAGCAGTTCTTC. The encoded protein is CASSKLPAEVNEQFF.

In this sample, this clonotype turned up many times. The chain links TRBV7-2 to TRBJ2-7, with 7 bases fitting TRBD2. The CDR3 has 14 residues. Trimming removed 4 bases from V and 1 base from J; junction bases left unmatched: 4. CDR1 is SGHTA, CDR2 FQGNSA, per germline. CDR3: CASSSTSVSYEQYF. CDR3 sequence (DNA): TGTGCCAGCAGCTCAACTAGCGTGTCCTACGAGCAGTACTTC.

The V gene is TRBV5-1, the J gene TRBJ2-7, with D possibly TRBD2 on 6 matching bases. This CDR3 contains 13 residues. Germline V lookup: CDR1 SGHRS, CDR2 YFSETQ. V lost 4 bases and J lost 9, with 17 bases in between. The CDR3 is CASSPHDTGGQYF. The CDR3 coding sequence is TGCGCCAGCAGCCCACATGATACCGGGGGGCAGTACTTC.

This clonotype was counted ten times or more. The chain links TRBV20-1 to TRBJ1-1; D may be TRBD1 (6 bases). The CDR3 sequence is 15 residues long. CDR1 DFQATT and CDR2 SNEGSKA come from the germline V gene (reference sequence). Trimming stripped 3 bases from V and 0 bases from J, with 14 bases between. This CDR3 is CSASPQGTMNTEAFF. The CDR3 nucleotides read TGCAGTGCTAGTCCGCAGGGGACCATGAACACTGAAGCTTTCTTT.

Ten or more counts support this clonotype. The rearrangement links TRBV6-5 to TRBJ1-1; D gene unclear. With 0 bases removed from V and 1 base from J, the gap between germline ends came to 6 bases. Germline CDR1 is MNHEY and CDR2 is SVGAGI. The CDR3 totals 14 residues. CDR3: CASSYSGKNTEAFF. The DNA of the CDR3 is TGTGCCAGCAGTTACTCGGGCAAGAACACTGAAGCTTTCTTT.

The gene calls are TRBV14 and TRBJ2-1; TRBD2 agrees at 9 bases. The CDR3 consists of 17 residues. The V segment lost 5 bases and the J segment 5 bases; nucleotides outside the gene matches: 13. Germline V CDR1 and CDR2: SGHDN, FVKESK. The CDR3: CASSKRPGLARDNEQFF. The CDR3 nucleotides are TGTGCCAGCAGCAAACGGCCGGGACTAGCTCGGGACAATGAGCAGTTCTTC.

This rearrangement joins TRBV7-8 to TRBJ1-5; D gene ambiguous. Between the trimmed V and J ends, which lost 1 base and 10 bases, there was a span of 11 bases. CDR3 size: 13 residues. CDR1 is SGHVS and CDR2 is FQNEAQ in the germline V gene. The CDR3 loop is CASSLVAAGPQHF. In DNA, the CDR3 is TGTGCCAGCAGCTTAGTCGCCGCCGGCCCCCAGCATTTT.

This clonotype has a handful of counts. The chain carries TRBV12-3 or TRBV12-4 and TRBJ2-7; 10 bases map to TRBD2. The length of the CDR3 is 14 residues. The ends lost 5 bases at V and 2 bases at J; junction bases unmatched: 3. For the CDR3, the DNA is TGTGCCAGCAGTATCAGCGGGGGGGCCTACGAGCAGTACTTC. Amino acid sequence: CASSISGGAYEQYF.

This clonotype has ten or more counts. The rearrangement links TRBV9 to TRBJ2-3; no definite D call. V was cut by 0 bases and J by 0 bases, with 5 bases left in between. The CDR3 is made up of 14 amino acids. The germline V gene has CDR1 SGDLS and CDR2 YYNGEE. DNA for the CDR3: TGTGCCAGCAGCGTAGGGCGGAGCACAGATACGCAGTATTTT. Amino acids: CASSVGRSTDTQYF.

This chain connects TRBV4-2 to TRBJ2-1; D unresolved. CDR3 length equals 14 residues. Germline V lookup: CDR1 LGHNA, CDR2 YNFKEQ. V shed 0 bases and J shed 6 bases, with 9 bases lying between them. Written as DNA, the CDR3 is TGTGCCAGCAGCCAAGATCGGGCCAGCAATGAGCAGTTCTTC. Translated: CASSQDRASNEQFF.

This clonotype was seen a few times. The chain couples TRBV29-1 to TRBJ1-1; tentatively, D is TRBD1 (6 bases). The CDR3 contains 14 residues. The germline V gene encodes CDR1 SQVTM and CDR2 ANQGSEA. V was shortened by 7 bases and J by 5 bases, with 20 bases between the two germline ends. This chain's CDR3 is CSGARGGRRTEAFF. CDR3 DNA sequence: TGCAGCGGTGCTCGGGGGGGCAGAAGGACTGAAGCTTTCTTT. The variable domain in full, completed from reference TRBV29-1 and TRBJ1-1, reads SAVISQKPSRDICQRGTSLTIQCQVDSQVTMMFWYRQQPGQSLTLIATANQGSEATYESGFVIDKFPISRPNLTFSTLTVSNMSPEDSSIYLCSGARGGRRTEAFFGQGTRLTVV.

This clonotype was detected a few times. The rearrangement uses TRBV28 and TRBJ2-5; no definite D call. Trimming took 6 bases from V and 2 from J, leaving 13 bases between them. CDR1 is MDHEN, CDR2 SYDVKM, per germline. The CDR3 has 14 amino acids. The CDR3: CASSPGPIQETQYF. As DNA, the CDR3 is TGTGCCAGCAGCCCCGGACCAATACAAGAGACCCAGTACTTC.

V gene TRBV12-3 or TRBV12-4 combines with J gene TRBJ1-6, with a possible D match to TRBD1 (6 bases). The V gene lost 6 bases and the J gene lost 8 bases, with 14 bases spanning the gap. The CDR3 consists of 14 residues. In nucleotides, the CDR3 is TGTGCCAGCAGCCCTGCAGGGGACCATTCACCCCTCCACTTT. It translates to CASSPAGDHSPLHF.

In this sample, this clonotype turned up a few times. This chain connects TRBV5-1 to TRBJ2-7, with 11 bases aligning to TRBD1. V lost 3 bases to trimming and J lost 5 bases; unmatched junction nucleotides: 4. In germline, CDR1 is SGHRS, CDR2 YFSETQ. The CDR3 is 14 residues long. The CDR3 spells CASSWTGGINEQYF. The CDR3 DNA sequence: TGCGCCAGCAGCTGGACAGGGGGCATCAACGAGCAGTACTTC.

Many counts were recorded for this clonotype. The chain uses TRBV6-1 and TRBJ1-5, with D tentatively TRBD1 (6 bases). There are 16 residues in the CDR3. V was cut by 6 bases and J by 2 bases, with 17 bases left in between. The germline V gene encodes CDR1 MNHNS and CDR2 SASEGT. CDR3 amino acids: CASRPLIQGGNQPQHF. CDR3 coding DNA: TGTGCCAGCAGGCCTCTCATACAGGGCGGCAATCAGCCCCAGCATTTT.

This clonotype was detected a few times. The V gene is TRBV6-2 or TRBV6-3, the J gene TRBJ2-1; perhaps TRBD2 as D (5 bases). V was clipped by 2 bases and J by 5 bases, with 19 bases between them. This CDR3 comprises 17 residues. CDR1 and CDR2 (germline): MNHEY, SVGEGT. The CDR3 DNA reads TGTGCCAGCAGTTACACCAGATGGGAGTGGGCAAACAATGAGCAGTTCTTC. This encodes CASSYTRWEWANNEQFF.

At least ten counts were recorded for this clonotype. The chain has TRBV15 and TRBJ2-1; possible D gene TRBD2, 6 bases. Trimming cost V 0 bases and J 4 bases, with 19 bases left between them. Per germline, CDR1 LNHNV and CDR2 YYDKDF (reference sequence). This CDR3 has 18 amino acids. In nucleotides, the CDR3 is TGTGCCACCAGCAGAGATTCCGGAGGAGGGCAGACTTACAATGAGCAGTTCTTC. Encoded protein: CATSRDSGGGQTYNEQFF.

The chain combines TRBV6-1 with TRBJ2-3; no firm D call. Germline CDR1 and CDR2: MNHNS and SASEGT. Trimming pared 2 bases from V and 6 bases from J, leaving 12 bases between. The length of the CDR3 is 14 residues. CDR3 sequence reads: CASSEHGVSDTQYF. CDR3 in DNA: TGTGCCAGCAGTGAACATGGCGTTTCGGATACGCAGTATTTT.